The T cell receptor beta chain described here comes from a study of cytomegalovirus exposure and HLA in healthy donors. The V gene's germline CDR1 is LGHNA and CDR2 YSLEER. The CDR3 is 15 residues long. The germline V and J ends were trimmed by 4 bases and 5 bases, with 15 bases remaining between them. PCR involved 60 Vbeta and 13 Jbeta primers. The method was immunoSEQ multiplex PCR; TCRdb's version includes in-frame clones alone and lacks a portion of them. The sample carries approximately 140,000 clones, 80% recorded once. This receptor was taken from a woman aged 40 to 50 in good health and CMV-seronegative. The rearrangement joins TRBV4-3 to TRBJ1-5; a weak D match, TRBD1 (6 bases). Sequenced input: PBMCs. The CDR3 DNA follows: TGCGCCAGCAGCCGAGGGGGAGGGCGGGATCAGCCCCAGCATTTT. This encodes CASSRGGGRDQPQHF.